A single sample gave rise to the 30 T cell receptor beta chains below, sequenced in a study of blood T cells in healthy people across ages. The use of a sample-barcoded 5' primer and a J-beta primer mix characterized a second PCR of about 7 to 12 cycles. TCRdb itself ran the 5' RACE reads through MiXCR, one entry per CDR3 protein. This sample yields some 1.1 million distinct CDR3 sequences, of which 35% to 40% are seen a single time; 13% belongs to the top ten. The sequenced sample consisted of blood. These TCRs come from a man aged 18 to 29 in good health.

This chain connects TRBV5-1 to TRBJ2-7; 8 positions match TRBD1. Germline values: CDR1 SGHRS, CDR2 YFSETQ. The CDR3 has 15 amino acids. V lost 0 bases, J lost 3 bases, and 5 bases stayed unmatched. This CDR3 reads CASSLGQGFYYEQYF. As DNA, the CDR3 is TGCGCCAGCAGCTTGGGACAGGGGTTTTACTACGAGCAGTACTTC.

The J gene is TRBJ2-5, the V gene TRBV28, with TRBD1 matching 10 bases. Trimming cost V 7 bases and J 4 bases; bases outside gene matches: 12. The CDR3 length is 16 residues. The germline gives CDR1 MDHEN, CDR2 SYDVKM. CDR3 amino acids: CASNSRTGGIVETQYF. CDR3 bases: TGTGCCAGCAATTCTAGGACAGGGGGGATTGTAGAGACCCAGTACTTC.

This clonotype was seen a handful of times. This chain uses TRBV27 with TRBJ1-2; TRBD1 might be the D (5 bases). V shed 5 bases and J shed 6 bases, with 7 bases lying between them. CDR1 and CDR2 (germline): MNHEY, SMNVEV (reference sequence). CDR3 length: 11 residues. CDR3 DNA: TGTGCCAGCAGTGGGGCGGATGGCTACACCTTC. Residues: CASSGADGYTF.

The chain recombines TRBV12-5 with TRBJ2-1; TRBD1 aligns across 10 bases. In germline, CDR1 is LGHNT, CDR2 FRNRAP. The V gene end was trimmed by 3 bases and the J gene end by 3 bases; junction bases not matched to a gene: 8. The length of the CDR3 is 17 residues. The CDR3 protein is CASGLLSGTGDYNEQFF. DNA of the CDR3: TGTGCTAGTGGTTTACTATCCGGGACAGGGGACTACAATGAGCAGTTCTTC.

The chain carries TRBV5-1 and TRBJ1-1; 7 bases agree with TRBD1. This CDR3 region has 11 residues. CDR1 and CDR2 (germline): SGHRS, YFSETQ. The V segment lost 6 bases and the J segment 8 bases; nucleotides outside the gene matches: 4. In DNA form, the CDR3 reads TGCGCCAGCACCGGACAGGCAGAAGCTTTCTTT. Its protein is CASTGQAEAFF.

V and J are TRBV7-9 and TRBJ2-6; 10 nucleotides align to TRBD1. Germline CDR1 is SEHNR and CDR2 is FQNEAQ (reference sequence). The trim removed 7 bases at V and 0 bases at J, leaving 9 bases unmatched. CDR3 size: 18 residues. CDR3: CASNHGDRGSSGANVLTF. DNA of the CDR3: TGTGCCAGCAACCATGGGGACAGGGGAAGCTCTGGGGCCAACGTCCTGACTTTC.

This clonotype was observed a handful of times. The rearrangement uses TRBV20-1 and TRBJ1-2; D possibly corresponds to TRBD1 (6 bases). Germline V gene sequence: CDR1 DFQATT, CDR2 SNEGSKA (reference sequence). V lost 5 bases to trimming and J lost 4 bases, with 11 bases between them. This CDR3 is 12 amino acids long. DNA of the CDR3: TGCAGTGCTGCGGACAGCCGCTATGGCTACACCTTC. This gives the protein CSAADSRYGYTF.

This clonotype was observed at least ten times. The chain recombines TRBV27 with TRBJ2-1, with no clear D. Trimming removed 0 bases at V and 2 bases at J, with 2 bases between. This CDR3 has 13 amino acids. Per the germline V gene, CDR1 is MNHEY and CDR2 is SMNVEV (reference sequence). CDR3: CASSLSPYNEQFF. CDR3 nucleotides: TGTGCCAGCAGTTTATCCCCCTACAATGAGCAGTTCTTC.

As concerns this clonotype: This clone may be a read error of a much larger clone one base away. The chain recombines TRBV7-7 with TRBJ2-2, with TRBD2 as a possible D gene (5 bases). Germline V gives CDR1 SSHAT, CDR2 FNYEAQ (reference sequence). This CDR3 is built from 15 residues. The CDR3 is CASSPVGSLTGELFF. Here the CDR3 DNA reads TGTGCTAGCAGCCCAGTGGGGAGTCTCACCGGGGAGCTGTTTTTT.

The chain joins TRBV6-2 or TRBV6-3 to TRBJ1-2; perhaps TRBD1 as D (6 bases). The germline V and J ends were trimmed by 6 bases and 4 bases, with 18 bases remaining between them. The germline V gene encodes CDR1 MNHEY and CDR2 SVGEGT. This CDR3 is 15 amino acids long. CDR3 residues: CASSTIGTSSYGYTF. The CDR3 DNA follows: TGTGCCAGCAGCACCATCGGGACATCCTCCTATGGCTACACCTTC.

This clonotype was seen more than once but under ten times. The rearrangement uses TRBV20-1 and TRBJ2-1; D not certain. Trimming pared 2 bases from V and 0 bases from J, leaving 11 bases between. CDR1 is DFQATT and CDR2 is SNEGSKA in the germline V gene (reference sequence). The CDR3 is 15 amino acids. CDR3 in amino acids: CSARSRAFSYNEQFF. The CDR3, as DNA: TGCAGTGCTAGATCAAGGGCCTTCTCCTACAATGAGCAGTTCTTC.

This clonotype showed up just a few times. J is TRBJ1-5 and V is TRBV6-1, with D uncertain. Germline V gene sequence: CDR1 MNHNS, CDR2 SASEGT. The CDR3 has 13 residues. Trimming pared 2 bases from V and 5 bases from J, leaving 7 bases between. As DNA, the CDR3 is TGTGCCAGCAGTGAACCGACTCATCAGCCCCAGCATTTT. Translated, it gives CASSEPTHQPQHF.

The chain is built from TRBV20-1 and TRBJ2-7; D possibly corresponds to TRBD1 (5 bases). V shed 5 bases and J shed 8 bases, with 19 bases lying between them. Germline V gene sequence: CDR1 DFQATT, CDR2 SNEGSKA (reference sequence). The CDR3 sequence is 13 residues long. CDR3 in DNA: TGCAGTGCTGTTGATTCAGGGCCGGGTAAGCAGTACTTC. This codes for CSAVDSGPGKQYF.

Here the CDR3 reads CASSYSPVAYTDTQYF. As DNA, the CDR3 is TGTGCCAGCAGTTACTCGCCGGTAGCGTACACAGATACGCAGTATTTT. J is TRBJ2-3 and V is TRBV6-2 or TRBV6-3; D might be TRBD2 (5 bases). The germline V gene has CDR1 MNHEY and CDR2 SVGEGT. V dropped 0 bases and J dropped 2 bases, with 12 bases sitting between them. The CDR3 runs to 16 residues.

This clonotype was detected a few times. V is TRBV5-1 and J is TRBJ1-2; TRBD1 might be the D (5 bases). V lost 7 bases and J 5 bases, leaving 21 bases between the germline ends. The CDR3 extends over 15 amino acids. Germline-derived CDR1 and CDR2 are SGHRS and YFSETQ. DNA of the CDR3: TGCGCCAGCCATGAGGGCGCGGGGCTGGAGTATGGCTACACCTTC. The encoded protein is CASHEGAGLEYGYTF.

Only a few counts were recorded for this clonotype. V usage is TRBV9 and J usage is TRBJ1-1; weak D call: TRBD1 (5 bases). The CDR3 runs to 15 residues. V was shortened by 0 bases and J by 5 bases, with 14 bases between the two germline ends. Germline V gives CDR1 SGDLS, CDR2 YYNGEE. The CDR3 sequence is CASSVGPGKGTEAFF. CDR3 nucleotide sequence: TGTGCCAGCAGCGTAGGACCAGGGAAAGGGACTGAAGCTTTCTTT.

The chain employs TRBV5-1 and TRBJ2-5, with 7 bases identical to TRBD1. The CDR3 length is 15 residues. From germline, CDR1 is SGHRS and CDR2 YFSETQ. V dropped 2 bases and J dropped 11; count of bases not matched to a gene: 15. The CDR3 nucleotides read TGCGCCAGCAGCTTATCCTCAGGGGGTTCAGATGAGCAGTACTTC. It translates to CASSLSSGGSDEQYF.

The chain employs TRBV29-1 and TRBJ1-1; D is unresolved. This CDR3 is built from 13 residues. Per the germline V gene, CDR1 is SQVTM and CDR2 is ANQGSEA. V was shortened by 4 bases and J by 3 bases, with 12 bases between the two germline ends. CDR3 in DNA: TGCAGCGTTGTCTCGGCAGGCGACACTGAAGCTTTCTTT. Translating gives CSVVSAGDTEAFF.

This clonotype was seen a few times. The genes are TRBV5-1 and TRBJ2-3, with 10 bases identical to TRBD2. CDR3 length equals 16 residues. CDR1 and CDR2 from the germline V gene are SGHRS and YFSETQ. Germline trimming cut 0 bases from V and 5 bases from J; bases unmatched to any gene: 6. The CDR3 DNA reads as TGCGCCAGCAGCTTGGGTGGGACTAGCGCCCAAGATACGCAGTATTTT. Translating it yields CASSLGGTSAQDTQYF.

The chain links TRBV5-6 to TRBJ1-4; D not resolved. The CDR3 is made up of 14 amino acids. Germline lookup yields CDR1 SGHDT and CDR2 YYEEEE. Between the trimmed V and J ends, which lost 0 bases and 5 bases, there was a span of 8 bases. CDR3 loop: CASSLGQWNEKLFF. CDR3 nucleotides: TGTGCCAGCAGCTTGGGCCAGTGGAATGAAAAACTGTTTTTT.

The table lists this clonotype with a few counts. The chain uses TRBV29-1 and TRBJ2-5; D gene ambiguous. Germline V gene sequence: CDR1 SQVTM, CDR2 ANQGSEA. CDR3 size: 12 residues. The V end lost 5 bases, the J end lost 3 bases, and 10 bases lay between the germline ends. CDR3 DNA sequence: TGCAGCGTTTCCAAGACGGAAGAGACCCAGTACTTC. It is translated as CSVSKTEETQYF.

The V gene is TRBV5-1, the J gene TRBJ1-5, with 7 bases that match TRBD1. The CDR3 extends over 15 amino acids. Germline V gene sequence: CDR1 SGHRS, CDR2 YFSETQ. With 4 bases clipped from V and 7 bases from J, the junction kept 11 bases outside the gene matches. The CDR3 DNA reads TGCGCCAGCAGCCCAGAAGGAGGGGGCGGACAGCCCCAGCATTTT. This gives the protein CASSPEGGGGQPQHF.

The chain is built from TRBV20-1 and TRBJ2-4; 7 bases are shared with TRBD2. With the DNA end fitting TRBJ2-7 better, the J assignment may be wrong. The CDR3 loop spans 14 amino acids. Germline CDR1 reads DFQATT; CDR2 reads SNEGSKA (reference sequence). This chain's CDR3 is CSAFPSGDPYEQYF. CDR3 sequence (DNA): TGCAGTGCTTTTCCCAGCGGGGACCCCTACGAGCAGTACTTC.

V gene TRBV5-1 combines with J gene TRBJ1-1, with a tentative D call TRBD1 (6 bases). Looked up from germline, CDR1 is SGHRS and CDR2 is YFSETQ. This CDR3 is built from 14 residues. The V and J ends lost 3 bases and 1 base respectively, with 10 bases between them. The CDR3 DNA is TGCGCCAGCAGCTGGAGGGGGGGGAACACTGAAGCTTTCTTT. This codes for CASSWRGGNTEAFF.

This clonotype was counted between two and nine times. The chain carries TRBV20-1 and TRBJ1-6; 8 nucleotides line up with TRBD1. The CDR3 totals 15 residues. Germline V gives CDR1 DFQATT, CDR2 SNEGSKA (reference sequence). With V trimmed by 5 bases and J by 4 bases, 7 bases remained unmatched. The CDR3 sequence: CSAERTGNYNSPLHF. CDR3 in DNA: TGCAGTGCTGAACGGACAGGGAATTATAATTCACCCCTCCACTTT.

V is TRBV20-1 and J is TRBJ2-2; 7 bases fit TRBD1. CDR3 size: 16 residues. Per the germline V gene, CDR1 is DFQATT and CDR2 is SNEGSKA (reference sequence). V shed 2 bases and J 1 base; nucleotides not matched to a gene: 7. The CDR3 coding sequence is TGCAGTGCTAGACCTACCGGGACAGTGAACACCGGGGAGCTGTTTTTT. Translation gives CSARPTGTVNTGELFF.

This clonotype was seen only a few times. The chain recombines TRBV18 with TRBJ2-1, with 8 bases that match TRBD2. The J call is in doubt because the DNA end fits TRBJ2-7 better. The germline V gene encodes CDR1 KGHSH and CDR2 LQKENI. The CDR3 has 15 amino acids. CDR3 protein: CASSPRTSSYNEQYF. The DNA of the CDR3 is TGTGCCAGCTCACCCCGGACTAGCTCCTACAATGAGCAGTACTTC.

This clonotype was picked up a small number of times. The chain combines TRBV7-2 with TRBJ2-6; perhaps D is TRBD1 or TRBD2 (7 bases each). Germline V CDR1 and CDR2: SGHTA, FQGNSA. The CDR3 loop spans 19 amino acids. Trimming removed 5 bases at V and 3 bases at J, with 23 bases between. The DNA for the CDR3 is TGTGCCAGCAGCACAAATAAGGGAGGGGGCGCCTATGGGGCCAACGTCCTGACTTTC. Translated: CASSTNKGGGAYGANVLTF.

The table lists this clonotype with a few counts. The rearrangement uses TRBV12-3 or TRBV12-4 and TRBJ1-4; a possible D gene is TRBD1 (6 bases). The ends were cut back, 3 bases at V and 6 bases at J, with 20 bases in the middle. This CDR3 is 17 amino acids long. The CDR3 reads CASSLVSSAGAYEKLFF. As DNA, the CDR3 is TGTGCCAGCAGTTTGGTATCGTCGGCAGGGGCGTATGAAAAACTGTTTTTT.

This clonotype was counted a few times. In DNA, the CDR3 is TGCAGCGTGGCAATAGAAAGCAATCAGCCCCAGCATTTT. Protein sequence: CSVAIESNQPQHF. The J gene is TRBJ1-5, the V gene TRBV29-1; no clear D gene. CDR3 size: 13 residues. The germline V gene has CDR1 SQVTM and CDR2 ANQGSEA. V was pared by 6 bases and J by 1 base, with 10 bases between. The full variable domain, with the rest looked up from reference TRBV29-1 and TRBJ1-5, is SAVISQKPSRDICQRGTSLTIQCQVDSQVTMMFWYRQQPGQSLTLIATANQGSEATYESGFVIDKFPISRPNLTFSTLTVSNMSPEDSSIYLCSVAIESNQPQHFGDGTRLSIL.